The clone carrying this T cell receptor (beta chain) was seen more than once but under ten times. The target antigen is unknown. The data are from a study of vaccination and CD4 T cells after COVID-19. Study-wide background: Convalescents were six males and four females, two of them Hispanic. The authors exposed cells to overlapping spike peptides derived from SARS-CoV-2, HCoV-NL63, HCoV-OC43 and HCoV-229E.

Germline V gene lookup returns CDR1 MNHNS and CDR2 SASEGT. V lost 6 bases and J 3 bases, leaving 14 bases between the germline ends. CDR3 length: 14 amino acids. Treatment indicated: roughly nine-day PBMC culture with coronavirus spike peptide pools or control peptides (ViraFEST assay). Unexposed donor CD4+ T cells predated the COVID-19 pandemic, collected 2011-2018. Fresh medium (containing IL-2) replaced half the medium on days 3 and 7. Sequencing of the DNA from cultured CD4+ T cells was carried out with the Oncomine TCR Beta short-read assay. TCRdb analysed the PCR reads with MiXCR anew, one entry per CDR3 protein. The sample consists of some 8,200 distinct CDR3 sequences, roughly 40% of them appearing once.

This TCR derives from a human donor in good health. V usage is TRBV6-1 and J usage is TRBJ2-5; D is possibly TRBD1 (5 bases). The sequencing input was CD4+ T cells from blood, cultured in vitro. The CDR3 here is CASRPGQVKETQYF. In nucleotides, the CDR3 is TGTGCCAGCAGGCCAGGACAAGTCAAAGAGACCCAGTACTTC.